This T cell receptor (beta chain) was profiled in a study of breast tumors, draining lymph nodes, adjacent tissues. CDR3 length: 14 residues. Germline V gene data show CDR1 as SGHRS and CDR2 as YFSETQ. J was trimmed by 6 bases and V by 0 bases; bases with no gene match: 5. Findings and caveats of the study: Tumor TCR diversity was below lymph nodes but above nontumor tissue. Luminal-like breast cancer showed significantly higher tumor–nontumor repertoire similarity than basal-like.

This clonotype was seen many times. Antigen specificity is unknown. Each CDR3 protein is one row after TCRdb ran MiXCR on the multiplex PCR reads. Found here are 47,000 or so distinct CDR3 sequences, 23% of them singletons; the top ten hold approximately 8.1%. The chain links TRBV5-1 to TRBJ2-7; TRBD2 aligns across 8 bases. Specimen: breast tumor tissue. This TCR came from a female donor with breast cancer. Some clones in this sample may be carry-over from other donors' samples. CDR3 nucleotide sequence: TGCGCCAGCAGCTTGGGACCGGGAGGGCGCGAGCAGTACTTC. It specifies CASSLGPGGREQYF.